These 26 T cell receptor beta chains share one sample of origin, sequenced in a study of cytomegalovirus exposure and HLA in healthy donors. The primer mix had 60 Vbeta and 13 Jbeta primers. Clones were read by immunoSEQ multiplex PCR, and TCRdb kept only the in-frame ones, dropping some. The table has more than 200,000 clones, approximately 81% seen once. Material: PBMCs. The receptors here all came from a human donor in good health.

This chain uses TRBV5-1 with TRBJ2-3, with 7 bases matching TRBD2. Germline values: CDR1 SGHRS, CDR2 YFSETQ. The CDR3 consists of 14 residues. V shed 1 base and J 4 bases; nucleotides not matched to a gene: 3. The CDR3 loop reads CASSLSGIADTQYF. For the CDR3, the DNA is TGCGCCAGCAGCTTGAGCGGGATAGCAGATACGCAGTATTTT.

The chain is built from TRBV7-9 and TRBJ1-1; the D gene is possibly TRBD1 (5 bases). CDR3 length: 13 residues. Looked up from germline, CDR1 is SEHNR and CDR2 is FQNEAQ (reference sequence). Trimming removed 5 bases at V and 7 bases at J, with 14 bases between. The CDR3 protein is CASSRTQKLEAFF. CDR3 DNA sequence: TGTGCCAGCAGCCGGACACAAAAACTTGAAGCTTTCTTT. The full variable domain, rest sourced from reference TRBV7-9 and TRBJ1-1, is DTGVSQNPRHKITKRGQNVTFRCDPISEHNRLYWYRQTLGQGPEFLTYFQNEAQLEKSRLLSDRFSAERPKGSFSTLEIQRTEQGDSAMYLCASSRTQKLEAFFGQGTRLTVV.

The V gene is TRBV5-3, the J gene TRBJ2-1; TRBD2 agrees at 14 bases. TRBV5-3 counts as an open reading frame of uncertain function. With V trimmed by 4 bases and J by 9 bases, 9 bases remained unmatched. This CDR3 has 16 amino acids. The chain's CDR3 is CARSVGLAGGQSEQFF. The CDR3 bases are TGTGCCAGAAGCGTTGGACTAGCGGGAGGCCAAAGTGAGCAGTTCTTC.

V gene TRBV18 combines with J gene TRBJ2-7; TRBD1 is a possible D gene (6 bases). This CDR3 spans 13 amino acids. Germline-derived CDR1 and CDR2 are KGHSH and LQKENI. V was shortened by 2 bases and J by 5 bases, with 10 bases between the two germline ends. The CDR3 here is CASSPTGSHEQYF. In DNA, the CDR3 is TGTGCCAGCTCACCAACAGGGTCCCACGAGCAGTACTTC.

This chain uses TRBV28 with TRBJ1-2; D is possibly TRBD1 (6 bases). CDR3 size: 14 residues. Germline V lookup: CDR1 MDHEN, CDR2 SYDVKM. The V gene lost 2 bases and the J gene lost 5 bases, with 12 bases spanning the gap. CDR3 region: CASSLGDRLYGYTF. DNA of the CDR3: TGTGCCAGCAGTTTAGGCGACAGGCTGTATGGCTACACCTTC.

The chain employs TRBV5-4 and TRBJ2-1; D is uncertain. The CDR3 has 15 residues. Trimming shortened V by 5 bases and J by 4 bases, and 16 bases separated the two germline ends. Germline CDR1 SGHNT, CDR2 YYREEE (reference sequence). The CDR3 nucleotides read TGTGCCAGCAGTGCCCGGAGTAAGTCGTACAATGAGCAGTTCTTC. Residues: CASSARSKSYNEQFF.

This clone was recorded once. The J gene is TRBJ2-7, the V gene TRBV18, with D possibly matching TRBD2 (5 bases). Germline CDR1 KGHSH, CDR2 LQKENI. The ends were cut back, 2 bases at V and 2 bases at J, with 13 bases in the middle. This CDR3 region has 15 residues. CDR3 loop: CASSPSVAGPYEQYF. The DNA for the CDR3 is TGTGCCAGCTCACCATCCGTTGCGGGCCCCTACGAGCAGTACTTC.

The chain is built from TRBV29-1 and TRBJ2-1; 8 nucleotides line up with TRBD2. The CDR3 has 13 amino acids. V lost 4 bases and J lost 10; bases outside the gene matches: 9. Germline V gene sequence: CDR1 SQVTM, CDR2 ANQGSEA. The CDR3 DNA reads as TGCAGCGTTGTTTCGGGAGGGCCATTCGAGCAGTTCTTC. This codes for CSVVSGGPFEQFF.

V gene TRBV4-2 combines with J gene TRBJ2-5; 11 bases line up with TRBD2. This CDR3 is built from 17 residues. J gave up 0 bases and V 3 bases, and 6 bases lay outside the gene matches. Looked up from germline, CDR1 is LGHNA and CDR2 is YNFKEQ. CDR3 residues: CASSQTIAGGYQETQYF. The CDR3 nucleotides read TGTGCCAGCAGCCAGACAATAGCGGGAGGGTACCAAGAGACCCAGTACTTC.

The V gene is TRBV28, the J gene TRBJ1-1, with D perhaps matching TRBD1 (5 bases). Trimming left V 7 bases short and J 6 bases short, with 18 bases between. The CDR3 sequence is 14 residues long. Germline V gives CDR1 MDHEN, CDR2 SYDVKM. This chain's CDR3 is CASTSRRGKAEAFF. CDR3 in DNA: TGTGCCAGCACCTCGAGGCGGGGGAAGGCTGAAGCTTTCTTT.

This sequence joins TRBV10-3 and TRBJ1-1; 8 nucleotides agree with TRBD1. Germline values: CDR1 ENHRY, CDR2 SYGVKD. The CDR3 contains 14 residues. The J segment lost 2 bases and the V segment lost 3 bases, leaving 2 bases of the junction unmatched. The CDR3 is CAISETGGNTEAFF. The CDR3 DNA reads as TGTGCCATCAGTGAAACAGGGGGAAACACTGAAGCTTTCTTT.

The V and J genes are TRBV7-9 and TRBJ2-1; 10 bases line up with TRBD2. CDR3 length: 19 amino acids. The V segment lost 5 bases and the J segment 4 bases; nucleotides outside the gene matches: 17. Looked up from germline, CDR1 is SEHNR and CDR2 is FQNEAQ (reference sequence). CDR3 in amino acids: CASSPSPMGTSGDYNEQFF. The CDR3 bases are TGTGCCAGCAGCCCCTCCCCGATGGGTACTAGCGGGGATTACAATGAGCAGTTCTTC.

The rearrangement links TRBV7-2 to TRBJ2-3; tentative D call: TRBD2 (5 bases). Germline loops: CDR1 SGHTA, CDR2 FQGNSA. V lost 3 bases to trimming and J lost 3 bases, with 13 bases between them. The CDR3 sequence is 15 residues long. The CDR3 nucleotides are TGTGCCAGCAGCTTGGTAGCGAAAAGTACAGATACGCAGTATTTT. Translation gives CASSLVAKSTDTQYF.

This sequence joins TRBV15 and TRBJ1-5; TRBD1 matches 11 bases. J was trimmed by 3 bases and V by 2 bases; bases with no gene match: 3. Germline V gives CDR1 LNHNV, CDR2 YYDKDF (reference sequence). This CDR3 has 16 residues. The CDR3 spells CATSRRTGGFNQPQHF. The CDR3 bases are TGTGCCACCAGCAGAAGGACAGGGGGCTTCAATCAGCCCCAGCATTTT.

The chain couples TRBV7-2 to TRBJ2-7; D call uncertain. Germline loops: CDR1 SGHTA, CDR2 FQGNSA. The CDR3 is 15 amino acids. Trimming removed 0 bases from V and 5 bases from J, with 14 bases in between. This chain's CDR3 is CASSLAVSRGHEQYF. In DNA, the CDR3 is TGTGCCAGCAGCTTAGCGGTCTCGAGAGGCCACGAGCAGTACTTC.

This clone was detected only once. The chain joins TRBV7-2 to TRBJ2-1; D is uncertain. The germline CDR1 and CDR2 sequences are SGHTA and FQGNSA. V was clipped by 3 bases and J by 7 bases, with 13 bases between them. CDR3 length: 14 residues. The CDR3 is CASSLEPSKNEQFF. For the CDR3, the DNA is TGTGCCAGCAGCTTGGAGCCTTCTAAGAATGAGCAGTTCTTC.

This chain uses TRBV27 with TRBJ2-1; D may be TRBD2 (6 bases). Germline CDR1 reads MNHEY; CDR2 reads SMNVEV (reference sequence). The V end was cut by 6 bases, the J end by 7 bases, with 16 bases between. This CDR3 region has 14 residues. The CDR3 DNA is TGTGCCAGCAGACCGGGACTCGCGAGGAATGAGCAGTTCTTC. Its translation: CASRPGLARNEQFF.

The V gene is TRBV28, the J gene TRBJ1-1; unclear D gene. V was clipped by 3 bases and J by 3 bases, with 8 bases between them. In germline, CDR1 is MDHEN, CDR2 SYDVKM. This CDR3 region has 13 residues. The chain's CDR3 is CASSFTQYTEAFF. For the CDR3, the DNA is TGTGCCAGCAGTTTTACCCAGTACACTGAAGCTTTCTTT. The full variable domain, with the rest looked up from reference TRBV28 and TRBJ1-1, is DVKVTQSSRYLVKRTGEKVFLECVQDMDHENMFWYRQDPGLGLRLIYFSYDVKMKEKGDIPEGYSVSREKKERFSLILESASTNQTSMYLCASSFTQYTEAFFGQGTRLTVV.

V is TRBV2 and J is TRBJ1-4, with TRBD1 matching over 9 bases. There are 14 residues in the CDR3. V was pared by 6 bases and J by 8 bases, with 7 bases of the junction left unmatched. Germline CDR1 is SNHLY and CDR2 is FYNNEI. The CDR3 sequence is CASSGTGQREKLFF. CDR3 sequence (DNA): TGTGCCAGCAGCGGGACAGGGCAGAGGGAAAAACTGTTTTTT.

The chain recombines TRBV5-4 with TRBJ2-7, with D perhaps TRBD1 (5 bases). V gave up 5 bases and J gave up 2 bases, with 17 bases separating them. The CDR3 spans 15 residues. Germline assignment: CDR1 SGHNT and CDR2 YYREEE (reference sequence). CDR3 DNA sequence: TGTGCCAGCAGGCTCTTTGGGGCAGGGCCCTACGAGCAGTACTTC. Amino acid sequence: CASRLFGAGPYEQYF.

The chain links TRBV30 to TRBJ2-7, with D possibly matching TRBD1 (6 bases). CDR1 GTSNPN and CDR2 SVGIG come from the germline V gene (reference sequence). This CDR3 region has 12 residues. Trimming cost V 1 base and J 6 bases, with 10 bases left between them. CDR3 in DNA: TGTGCCTGGAGTGCGACAGGTGGCGAGCAGTACTTC. As protein: CAWSATGGEQYF. The variable domain in full, with the rest retrieved from reference TRBV30 and TRBJ2-7, is SQTIHQWPATLVQPVGSPLSLECTVEGTSNPNLYWYRQAAGRGLQLLFYSVGIGQISSEVPQNLSASRPQDRQFILSSKKLLLSDSGFYLCAWSATGGEQYFGPGTRLTVT.

This chain connects TRBV5-3 to TRBJ2-1, with 9 positions matching TRBD1. TRBV5-3 is an open reading frame whose function is uncertain. V lost 0 bases to trimming and J lost 13 bases; unmatched junction nucleotides: 8. The CDR3 is 14 amino acids. CDR3 amino acids: CARSLVMTGGKQFF. CDR3 in DNA: TGTGCCAGAAGCTTGGTAATGACAGGGGGTAAACAGTTCTTC.

This rearrangement joins TRBV5-1 to TRBJ2-3; 11 nucleotides match TRBD2. The J segment lost 4 bases and the V segment lost 4 bases, leaving 5 bases of the junction unmatched. CDR1 SGHRS and CDR2 YFSETQ come from the germline V gene. The CDR3 covers 15 residues. The CDR3 here is CASSLSGRASDTQYF. CDR3 in DNA: TGCGCCAGCAGCCTTAGCGGGAGGGCCTCAGATACGCAGTATTTT.

The chain employs TRBV7-2 and TRBJ2-1; 7 bases fit TRBD2. The CDR3 runs to 17 residues. V dropped 4 bases and J dropped 5; count of bases not matched to a gene: 14. Germline V gives CDR1 SGHTA, CDR2 FQGNSA. The CDR3 spells CASSSPLSGRPNNEQFF. CDR3 sequence (DNA): TGTGCCAGCAGCTCCCCCCTTAGCGGGCGGCCCAACAATGAGCAGTTCTTC.

This clone was seen a handful of times. The chain joins TRBV11-1 to TRBJ2-2; 12 bases align to TRBD2. The CDR3 length is 15 residues. With 4 bases clipped from V and 6 bases from J, the junction kept 3 bases outside the gene matches. In germline, CDR1 is SGHAT, CDR2 FQDESV (reference sequence). The CDR3 loop reads CASSYLAGGPGELFF. In DNA form, the CDR3 reads TGTGCCAGCAGCTATCTAGCGGGAGGGCCCGGGGAGCTGTTTTTT.

The sample holds many counts of this clone. The chain has TRBV7-9 and TRBJ1-1; D is unclear. The V end was cut by 2 bases, the J end by 2 bases, with 6 bases between. Germline assignment: CDR1 SEHNR and CDR2 FQNEAQ (reference sequence). This CDR3 is 13 amino acids long. CDR3 nucleotide sequence: TGTGCCAGCAGCTTAATCGGTAACACTGAAGCTTTCTTT. Its translation is CASSLIGNTEAFF.